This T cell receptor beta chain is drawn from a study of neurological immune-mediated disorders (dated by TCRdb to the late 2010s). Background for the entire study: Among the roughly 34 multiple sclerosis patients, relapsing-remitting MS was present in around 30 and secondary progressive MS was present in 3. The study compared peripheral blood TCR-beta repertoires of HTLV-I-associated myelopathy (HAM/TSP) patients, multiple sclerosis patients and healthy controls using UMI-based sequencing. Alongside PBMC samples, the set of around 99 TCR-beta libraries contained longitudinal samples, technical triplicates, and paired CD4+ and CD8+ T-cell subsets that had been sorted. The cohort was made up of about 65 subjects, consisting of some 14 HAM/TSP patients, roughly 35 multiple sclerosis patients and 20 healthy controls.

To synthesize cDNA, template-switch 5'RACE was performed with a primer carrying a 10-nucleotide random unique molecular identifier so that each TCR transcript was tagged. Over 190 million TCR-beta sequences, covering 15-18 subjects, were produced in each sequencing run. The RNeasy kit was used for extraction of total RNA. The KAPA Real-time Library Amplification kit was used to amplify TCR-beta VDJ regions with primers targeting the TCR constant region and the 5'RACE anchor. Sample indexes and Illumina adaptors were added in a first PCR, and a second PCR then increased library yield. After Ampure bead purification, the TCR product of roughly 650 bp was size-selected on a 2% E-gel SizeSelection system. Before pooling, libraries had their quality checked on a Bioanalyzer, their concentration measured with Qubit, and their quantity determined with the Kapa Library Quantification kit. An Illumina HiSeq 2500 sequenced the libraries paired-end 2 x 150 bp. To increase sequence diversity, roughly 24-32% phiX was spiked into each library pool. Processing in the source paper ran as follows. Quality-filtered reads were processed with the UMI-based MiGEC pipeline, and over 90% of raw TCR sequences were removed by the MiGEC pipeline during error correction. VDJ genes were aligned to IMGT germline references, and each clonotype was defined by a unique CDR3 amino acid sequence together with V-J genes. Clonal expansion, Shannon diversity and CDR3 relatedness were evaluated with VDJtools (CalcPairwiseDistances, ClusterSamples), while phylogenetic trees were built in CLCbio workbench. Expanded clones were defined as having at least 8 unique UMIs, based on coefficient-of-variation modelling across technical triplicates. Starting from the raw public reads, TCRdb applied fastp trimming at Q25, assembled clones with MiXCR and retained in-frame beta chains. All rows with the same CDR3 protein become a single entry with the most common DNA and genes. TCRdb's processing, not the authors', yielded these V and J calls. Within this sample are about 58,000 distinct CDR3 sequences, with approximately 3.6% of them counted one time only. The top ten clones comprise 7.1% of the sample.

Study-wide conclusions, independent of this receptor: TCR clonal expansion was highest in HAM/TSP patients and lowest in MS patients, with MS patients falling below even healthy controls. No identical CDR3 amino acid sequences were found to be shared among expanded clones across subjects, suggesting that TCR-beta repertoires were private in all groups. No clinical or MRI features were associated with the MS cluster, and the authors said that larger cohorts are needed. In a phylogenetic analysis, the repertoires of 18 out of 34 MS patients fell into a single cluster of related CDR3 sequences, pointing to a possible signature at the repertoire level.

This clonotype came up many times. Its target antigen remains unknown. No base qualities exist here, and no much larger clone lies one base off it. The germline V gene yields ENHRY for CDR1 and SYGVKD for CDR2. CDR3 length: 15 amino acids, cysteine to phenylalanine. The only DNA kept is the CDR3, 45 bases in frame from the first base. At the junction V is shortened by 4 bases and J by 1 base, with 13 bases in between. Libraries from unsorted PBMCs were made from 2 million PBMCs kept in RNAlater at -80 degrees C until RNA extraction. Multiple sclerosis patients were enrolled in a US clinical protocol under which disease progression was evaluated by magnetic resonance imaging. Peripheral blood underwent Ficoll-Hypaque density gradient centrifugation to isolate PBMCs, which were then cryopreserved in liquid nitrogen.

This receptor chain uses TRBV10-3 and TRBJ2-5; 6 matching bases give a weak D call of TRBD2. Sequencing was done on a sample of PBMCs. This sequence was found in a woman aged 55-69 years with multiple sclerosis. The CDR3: CAISVGGAIQETQYF. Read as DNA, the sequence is TGTGCCATCAGTGTCGGCGGGGCGATCCAAGAGACCCAGTACTTC.